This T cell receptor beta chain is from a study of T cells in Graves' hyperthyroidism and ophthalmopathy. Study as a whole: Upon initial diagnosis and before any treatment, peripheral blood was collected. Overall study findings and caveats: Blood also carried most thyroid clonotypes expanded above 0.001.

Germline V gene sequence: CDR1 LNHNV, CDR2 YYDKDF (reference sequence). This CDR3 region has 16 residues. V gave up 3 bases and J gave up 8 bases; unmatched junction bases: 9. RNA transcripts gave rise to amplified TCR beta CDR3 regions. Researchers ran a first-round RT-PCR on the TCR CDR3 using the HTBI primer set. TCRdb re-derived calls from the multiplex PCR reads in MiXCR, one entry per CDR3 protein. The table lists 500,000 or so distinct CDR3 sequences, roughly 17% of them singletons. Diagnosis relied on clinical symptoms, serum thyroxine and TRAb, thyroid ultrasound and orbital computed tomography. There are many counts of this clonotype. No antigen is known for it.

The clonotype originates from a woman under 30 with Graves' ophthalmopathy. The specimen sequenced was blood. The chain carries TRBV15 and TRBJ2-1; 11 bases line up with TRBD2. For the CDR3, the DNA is TGTGCCACCAGCAGCGATACTAGCGGGAGTCAAGATGAGCAGTTCTTC. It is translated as CATSSDTSGSQDEQFF.